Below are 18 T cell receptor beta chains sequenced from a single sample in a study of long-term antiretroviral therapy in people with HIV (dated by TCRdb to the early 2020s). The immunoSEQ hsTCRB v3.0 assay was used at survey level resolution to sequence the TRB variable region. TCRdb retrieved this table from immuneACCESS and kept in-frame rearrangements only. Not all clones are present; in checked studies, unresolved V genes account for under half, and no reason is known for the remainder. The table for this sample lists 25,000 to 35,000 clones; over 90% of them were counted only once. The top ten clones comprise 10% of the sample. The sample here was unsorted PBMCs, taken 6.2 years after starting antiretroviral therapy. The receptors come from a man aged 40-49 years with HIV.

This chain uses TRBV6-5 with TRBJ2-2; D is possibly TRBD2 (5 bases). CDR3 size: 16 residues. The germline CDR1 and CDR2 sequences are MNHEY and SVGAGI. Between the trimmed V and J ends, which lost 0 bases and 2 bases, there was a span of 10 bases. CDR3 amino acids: CASSYSRLLNTGELFF. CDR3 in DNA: TGTGCCAGCAGTTACTCGCGACTATTAAACACCGGGGAGCTGTTTTTT.

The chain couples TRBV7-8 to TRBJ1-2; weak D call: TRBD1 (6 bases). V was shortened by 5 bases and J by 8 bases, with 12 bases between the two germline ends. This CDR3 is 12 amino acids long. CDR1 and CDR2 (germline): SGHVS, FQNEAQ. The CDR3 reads CASSEQGTGYTF. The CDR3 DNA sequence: TGTGCCAGCAGCGAACAGGGTACGGGCTACACCTTC.

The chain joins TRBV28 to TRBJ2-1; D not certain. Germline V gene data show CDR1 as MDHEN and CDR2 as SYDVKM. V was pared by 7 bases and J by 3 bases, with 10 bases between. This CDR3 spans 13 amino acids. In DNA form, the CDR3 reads TGTGCCAGCAACGTGGACCGCTACAATGAGCAGTTCTTC. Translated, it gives CASNVDRYNEQFF.

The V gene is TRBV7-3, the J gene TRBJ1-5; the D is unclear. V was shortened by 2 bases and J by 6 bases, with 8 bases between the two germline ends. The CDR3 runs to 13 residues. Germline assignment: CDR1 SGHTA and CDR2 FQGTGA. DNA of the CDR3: TGTGCCAGCAGCTTAGCCCCCGGTCAGCCCCAGCATTTT. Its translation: CASSLAPGQPQHF.

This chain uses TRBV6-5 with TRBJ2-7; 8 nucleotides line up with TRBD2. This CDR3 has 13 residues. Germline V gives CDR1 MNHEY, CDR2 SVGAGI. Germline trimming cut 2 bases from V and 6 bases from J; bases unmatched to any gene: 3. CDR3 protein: CASSYPTSVEQYF. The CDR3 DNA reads TGTGCCAGCAGTTACCCGACTAGCGTCGAGCAGTACTTC.

The CDR3 nucleotides are TGTGCCAGCAGCGGACAGAGTCGGACCGGGGAGCTGTTTTTT. It yields the protein CASSGQSRTGELFF. J is TRBJ2-2 and V is TRBV6-5; D is possibly TRBD1 (6 bases). Between the trimmed V and J ends, which lost 6 bases and 5 bases, there was a span of 13 bases. In germline, CDR1 is MNHEY, CDR2 SVGAGI. CDR3 length: 14 amino acids.

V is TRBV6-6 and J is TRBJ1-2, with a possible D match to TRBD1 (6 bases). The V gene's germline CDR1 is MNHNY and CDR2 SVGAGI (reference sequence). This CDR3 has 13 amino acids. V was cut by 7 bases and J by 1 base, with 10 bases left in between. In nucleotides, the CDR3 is TGTGCCAGCAAGGGGGAAGTTAACTATGGCTACACCTTC. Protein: CASKGEVNYGYTF.

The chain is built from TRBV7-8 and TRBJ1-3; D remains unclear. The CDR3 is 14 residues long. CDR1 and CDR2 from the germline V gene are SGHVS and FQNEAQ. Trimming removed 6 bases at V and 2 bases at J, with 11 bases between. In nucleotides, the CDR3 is TGTGCCAGCAGGCCTACCGTGACTGGAAACACCATATATTTT. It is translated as CASRPTVTGNTIYF. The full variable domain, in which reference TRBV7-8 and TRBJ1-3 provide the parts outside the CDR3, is GAGVSQSPRYKVAKRGQDVALRCDPISGHVSLFWYQQALGQGPEFLTYFQNEAQLDKSGLPSDRFFAERPEGSVSTLKIQRTQQEDSAVYLCASRPTVTGNTIYFGEGSWLTVV.

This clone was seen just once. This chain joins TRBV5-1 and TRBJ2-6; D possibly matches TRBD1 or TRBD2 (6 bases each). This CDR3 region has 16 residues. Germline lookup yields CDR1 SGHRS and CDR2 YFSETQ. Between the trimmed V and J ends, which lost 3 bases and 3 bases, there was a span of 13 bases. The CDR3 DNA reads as TGCGCCAGCAGCTCTACGGGGGCGGGTGGGGCCAACGTCCTGACTTTC. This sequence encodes CASSSTGAGGANVLTF.

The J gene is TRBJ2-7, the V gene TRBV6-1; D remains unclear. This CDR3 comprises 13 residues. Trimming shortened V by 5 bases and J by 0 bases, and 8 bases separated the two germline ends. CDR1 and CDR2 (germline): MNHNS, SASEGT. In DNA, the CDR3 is TGTGCCAGCAGTACCCACCACTCCTACGAGCAGTACTTC. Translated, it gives CASSTHHSYEQYF.

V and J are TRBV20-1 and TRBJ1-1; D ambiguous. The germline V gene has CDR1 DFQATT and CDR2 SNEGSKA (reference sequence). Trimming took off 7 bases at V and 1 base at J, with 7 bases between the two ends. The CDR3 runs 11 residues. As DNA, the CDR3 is TGCAGTGGAATGAGGAACACTGAAGCTTTCTTT. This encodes CSGMRNTEAFF.

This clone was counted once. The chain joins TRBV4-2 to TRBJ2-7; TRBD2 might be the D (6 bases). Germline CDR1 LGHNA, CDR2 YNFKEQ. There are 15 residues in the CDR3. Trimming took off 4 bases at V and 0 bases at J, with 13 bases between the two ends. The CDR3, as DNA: TGTGCCAGCAGCCCGTTGGGAGGTATCTCCTACGAGCAGTACTTC. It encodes CASSPLGGISYEQYF.

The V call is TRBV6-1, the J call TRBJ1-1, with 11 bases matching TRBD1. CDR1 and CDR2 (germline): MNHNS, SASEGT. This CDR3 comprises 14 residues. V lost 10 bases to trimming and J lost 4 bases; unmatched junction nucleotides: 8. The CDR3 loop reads CATSGQGATTEAFF. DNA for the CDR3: TGTGCCACCTCCGGACAGGGGGCGACCACTGAAGCTTTCTTT.

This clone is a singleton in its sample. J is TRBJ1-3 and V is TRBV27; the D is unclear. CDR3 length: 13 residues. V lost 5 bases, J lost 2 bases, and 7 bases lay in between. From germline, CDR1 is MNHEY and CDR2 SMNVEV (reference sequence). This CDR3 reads CASSPGAGNTIYF. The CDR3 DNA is TGTGCCAGCAGTCCTGGGGCTGGAAACACCATATATTTT.

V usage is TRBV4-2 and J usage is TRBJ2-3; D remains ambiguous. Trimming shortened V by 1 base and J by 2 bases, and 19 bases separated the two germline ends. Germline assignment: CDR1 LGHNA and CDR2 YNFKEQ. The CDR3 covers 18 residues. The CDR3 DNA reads TGTGCCAGCAGCCAAGCTGGTGGGTCCGGCGGATACACAGATACGCAGTATTTT. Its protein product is CASSQAGGSGGYTDTQYF.

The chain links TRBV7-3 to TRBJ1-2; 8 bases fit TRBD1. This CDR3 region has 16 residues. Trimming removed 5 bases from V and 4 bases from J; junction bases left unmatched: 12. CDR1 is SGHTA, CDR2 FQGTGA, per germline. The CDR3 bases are TGTGCCAGCAGCCCAGGCGACAGGGGATCGGTCTATGGCTACACCTTC. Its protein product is CASSPGDRGSVYGYTF. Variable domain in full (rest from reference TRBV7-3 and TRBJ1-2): GAGVSQTPSNKVTEKGKYVELRCDPISGHTALYWYRQSLGQGPEFLIYFQGTGAADDSGLPNDRFFAVRPEGSVSTLKIQRTERGDSAVYLCASSPGDRGSVYGYTFGSGTRLTVV.

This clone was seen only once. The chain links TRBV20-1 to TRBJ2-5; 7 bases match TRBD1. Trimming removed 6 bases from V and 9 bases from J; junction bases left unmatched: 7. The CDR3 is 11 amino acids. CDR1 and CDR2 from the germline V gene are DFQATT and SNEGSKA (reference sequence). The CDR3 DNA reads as TGCAGTGCCCTGACAGGGATGGCCCAGTACTTC. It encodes CSALTGMAQYF.

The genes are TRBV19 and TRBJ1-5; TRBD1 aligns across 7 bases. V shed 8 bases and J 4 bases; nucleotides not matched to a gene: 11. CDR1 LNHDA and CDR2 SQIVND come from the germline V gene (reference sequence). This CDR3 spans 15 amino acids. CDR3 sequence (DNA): TGTGCCAGTCAGAGGGACAGCCAGTCTAATCAGCCCCAGCATTTT. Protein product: CASQRDSQSNQPQHF.